The clone carrying this T cell receptor beta chain was observed at least ten times. Its specificity is not known. V lost 5 bases, J lost 0 bases, and 8 bases lay in between. The CDR3 sequence is 14 residues long. Germline V gene sequence: CDR1 MDHEN, CDR2 SYDVKM. Time point specified: newly diagnosed GD, antithyroid drugs for less than 3 months. PBMCs provided the RNA from which the TCR library was made. This specimen comes from a study of regulatory T cells in long-lasting Graves disease. About the research overall: The study enrolled newly diagnosed Graves' patients on antithyroid drugs under 3 months.

Libraries of TCR beta came from iRepertoire HTBI primers plus Arm-PCR of CDR3 regions. TCRdb passed the multiplex PCR reads through MiXCR, listing each CDR3 protein once. The sample lists under 300,000 distinct CDR3 sequences, 20% to 25% occurring once. Study observations and caveats: Relative to new patients (approximately 1,000), persistent patients exhibited greater sharing of public clonotypes (around 2,700). Persistent disease was associated with favored TRBV28 usage and with favored use of TRBJ1-2 and TRBJ2-5. Analysis covered peripheral blood alone, not thyroid tissue.

This receptor was obtained from a female donor with Graves disease. Sequencing used peripheral blood mononuclear cells (PBMCs), obtained at new diagnosis, from a patient treated with antithyroid drugs. This chain connects TRBV28 to TRBJ1-3; maybe TRBD1 (6 bases). The CDR3 nucleotides are TGTGCCAGCAGTATGACAGGCTCTGGAAACACCATATATTTT. It specifies CASSMTGSGNTIYF.